This T cell receptor beta chain was recorded in a study of T cell changes during pregnancy in multiple sclerosis. Sequencing was performed with immunoSEQ multiplex PCR; in TCRdb, only in-frame clones are kept and a portion is missing. The sample has roughly 27,000 clones, 85% seen once. Per the germline V gene, CDR1 is MGHRA and CDR2 is YSYEKL. The CDR3 extends over 13 amino acids. V lost 5 bases to trimming and J lost 8 bases, with 12 bases between them. Specimen: CD8+ T cells from peripheral blood mononuclear cells, collected after pregnancy. The chain has TRBV4-1 and TRBJ1-4; no definite D call. This clonotype was sampled from a female donor with multiple sclerosis, enrolled in a pregnancy study. The CDR3 DNA reads as TGCGCCAGCAGCTGGAGGTTTGGGGAAAAACTGTTTTTT. Protein sequence: CASSWRFGEKLFF.